The sequence of this TCR beta chain was determined in a study of blood T cell repertoires in COVID-19. During active infection, Seattle patients enrolled and were then monitored through disease. How the authors handled the data: Nucleated cell counts were estimated from reference gene primer amplification. The repertoire was sequenced with immunoSEQ multiplex PCR; TCRdb's copy has only in-frame clones and lacks some. Clone size and the V and J calls come from that table; the DNA yielded D and trimming. Seen here are about 150,000 clones, around 83% observed once, and the top ten hold about 12%. The CDR3 length is 13 residues. V was trimmed by 2 bases and J by 1 base, leaving 5 bases between them.

The chain employs TRBV12-3 or TRBV12-4 and TRBJ1-1; no definite D call. Source material: peripheral blood. This clonotype was obtained from an older woman with COVID-19, enrolled during active disease. CDR3 nucleotide sequence: TGTGCCAGCAGTTTACGAGCGAACACTGAAGCTTTCTTT. It codes for CASSLRANTEAFF.